The clone carrying this TCR beta chain appeared many times. Its antigen is not known. The data are from a study of T-cell reconstitution after alpha-beta-depleted transplantation in children. The CDR3 contains 13 residues. Trimming cost V 6 bases and J 4 bases; bases outside gene matches: 6. Study findings and constraints: T-cell counts and diversity at one year following transplant were attributed mainly to newly produced T cells.

Using unique molecular identifiers, the investigators prepared the TCRbeta library. A single record per CDR3 protein comes from TCRdb applying MiXCR to the PCR reads. The sample carries 550,000 to 800,000 distinct CDR3 sequences, around 13% recorded once. The chain uses TRBV12-3 or TRBV12-4 and TRBJ2-7; 7 bases map to TRBD1. This clonotype was sampled from a girl aged 2 to 9 with congenital amegakaryocytic thrombocytopenia, due to receive a stem cell transplant. The specimen comprised PBMCs, sampled before TCRalphabeta/CD19-depleted stem cell transplant. CDR3 region: CASSRTGIYEQYF. The CDR3 nucleotides are TGTGCCAGCAGCCGGACAGGAATTTACGAGCAGTACTTC.